This passage covers 18 T cell receptor beta chains from one sample sequenced in a study of blood T cell repertoires in COVID-19. Measured with immunoSEQ multiplex PCR; TCRdb has only the in-frame clones, and not every one. This table holds around 200,000 clones, approximately 86% found once. Sequences were obtained from PBMCs or T cells enriched from blood (not recorded which). Every receptor here comes from a woman aged 30 to 39 who had been exposed to COVID-19.

This clone was observed a handful of times. V and J are TRBV28 and TRBJ1-4, with D possibly TRBD1 on 5 matching bases. The CDR3 spans 14 residues. CDR1 is MDHEN and CDR2 is SYDVKM in the germline V gene. Trimming removed 6 bases at V and 1 base at J, with 9 bases between. The CDR3 nucleotides read TGTGCCAGCAGGCGGGACGGAACTAATGAAAAACTGTTTTTT. Protein: CASRRDGTNEKLFF.

The genes are TRBV18 and TRBJ2-1; 9 positions agree with TRBD1. The CDR3 sequence is 14 residues long. After removal of 6 bases from V and 8 bases from J, the junction contained 8 bases not matched to a gene. From germline, CDR1 is KGHSH and CDR2 LQKENI. In nucleotides, the CDR3 is TGTGCCAGCTCCCGGGACAGGGCATCCGATGAGCAGTTCTTC. Translated, it gives CASSRDRASDEQFF.

This chain connects TRBV5-4 to TRBJ1-1; maybe TRBD1 (6 bases). Germline loops: CDR1 SGHNT, CDR2 YYREEE (reference sequence). The CDR3 is made up of 13 amino acids. Trimming stripped 4 bases from V and 4 bases from J, with 11 bases between. The CDR3 is CASSGDIFTEAFF. The CDR3 DNA sequence: TGTGCCAGCAGCGGGGACATATTCACTGAAGCTTTCTTT.

Only one count was recorded for this clone. This chain joins TRBV6-5 and TRBJ1-3, with a tentative D call TRBD1 (6 bases). V was trimmed by 2 bases and J by 0 bases, leaving 8 bases between them. CDR3 size: 15 residues. Germline CDR1 and CDR2: MNHEY and SVGAGI. The CDR3, as DNA: TGTGCCAGCAGTTACAAGACAGGCTCTGGAAACACCATATATTTT. It encodes CASSYKTGSGNTIYF.

The J gene is TRBJ1-2, the V gene TRBV10-1; weak D call: TRBD1 (5 bases). The V gene's germline CDR1 is WNHNN and CDR2 SYGVQD (reference sequence). The CDR3 loop spans 14 amino acids. Trimming left V 6 bases short and J 4 bases short, with 15 bases between. The CDR3 region has the DNA TGCGCCAGCAGCCCCTCGGGGGTTTCCTATGGCTACACCTTC. It specifies CASSPSGVSYGYTF.

The chain links TRBV7-2 to TRBJ1-2, with D unresolved. Trimming removed 6 bases at V and 1 base at J, with 12 bases between. This CDR3 is 14 amino acids long. Germline V lookup: CDR1 SGHTA, CDR2 FQGNSA. CDR3: CASSRSRVNYGYTF. The CDR3 nucleotides are TGTGCCAGCAGTCGGTCTCGGGTTAACTATGGCTACACCTTC.

J is TRBJ2-3 and V is TRBV6-5, with TRBD2 matching over 8 bases. This CDR3 has 14 amino acids. Germline CDR1 is MNHEY and CDR2 is SVGAGI. The junction had 5 bases not matched to a gene; V was cut back by 6 bases and J by 3 bases. CDR3 protein: CASSNPGGTDTQYF. The CDR3 DNA reads TGTGCCAGCAGCAACCCGGGGGGGACAGATACGCAGTATTTT.

The chain carries TRBV11-2 and TRBJ1-2; no clear D. The germline CDR1 and CDR2 sequences are SGHAT and FQNNGV. This CDR3 region has 14 residues. V lost 1 base to trimming and J lost 12 bases, with 18 bases between them. CDR3 nucleotides: TGTGCCAGCAGCTTAGTTGGGGAGTTTATGGAACACACCTTC. Translation: CASSLVGEFMEHTF.

In its sample, this clone was seen a few times. The chain couples TRBV25-1 to TRBJ1-4, with D perhaps TRBD1 (5 bases). Germline V gene lookup returns CDR1 MGHDK and CDR2 SYGVNS. CDR3 size: 14 residues. Trimming took off 6 bases at V and 4 bases at J, with 12 bases between the two ends. CDR3 protein: CASSSGGFNEKLFF. The CDR3 DNA is TGTGCCAGCAGCTCGGGGGGGTTTAATGAAAAACTGTTTTTT.

The V gene is TRBV6-5, the J gene TRBJ1-6; TRBD1 is a possible D gene (5 bases). The CDR3 totals 15 residues. The germline CDR1 and CDR2 sequences are MNHEY and SVGAGI. V lost 2 bases and J 5 bases, leaving 10 bases between the germline ends. CDR3 loop: CASSYAGKDNSPLHF. The CDR3, as DNA: TGTGCCAGCAGTTACGCAGGGAAGGATAATTCACCCCTCCACTTT.

The chain employs TRBV5-1 and TRBJ2-1, with D perhaps TRBD2 (6 bases). The V end was cut by 7 bases, the J end by 10 bases, with 12 bases between. CDR3 length: 11 amino acids. Germline-derived CDR1 and CDR2 are SGHRS and YFSETQ. CDR3 amino acids: CASGSGREQFF. The DNA of the CDR3 is TGCGCCAGCGGCTCTGGGAGGGAGCAGTTCTTC.

The chain uses TRBV5-1 and TRBJ1-4; 8 positions match TRBD1. Losses at the gene ends were 3 bases for V and 4 bases for J; bases not matched to a gene: 2. Germline CDR1 reads SGHRS; CDR2 reads YFSETQ. The CDR3 runs 14 residues. This CDR3 reads CASSWTGLNEKLFF. CDR3 sequence (DNA): TGCGCCAGCAGCTGGACAGGGCTTAATGAAAAACTGTTTTTT.

CDR3 region: CASSEGVGGLSNYGYTF. Written as DNA, the CDR3 is TGTGCCAGCAGTGAAGGGGTAGGGGGCCTCTCTAACTATGGCTACACCTTC. This chain connects TRBV6-1 to TRBJ1-2; TRBD1 matches 7 bases. CDR1 is MNHNS and CDR2 is SASEGT in the germline V gene. The CDR3 has 17 residues. The V segment lost 1 base and the J segment 0 bases; nucleotides outside the gene matches: 8.

The chain uses TRBV19 and TRBJ2-3; a weak D match, TRBD2 (6 bases). Per germline, CDR1 LNHDA and CDR2 SQIVND (reference sequence). There are 14 residues in the CDR3. V was cut by 6 bases and J by 2 bases, with 12 bases left in between. The CDR3 loop reads CASSAGTHTDTQYF. The DNA of the CDR3 is TGTGCCAGTAGCGCGGGAACGCACACAGATACGCAGTATTTT.

The rearrangement joins TRBV14 to TRBJ1-2; D ambiguous. The V end lost 2 bases, the J end lost 8 bases, and 15 bases lay between the germline ends. The CDR3 is 14 residues long. Germline V gene sequence: CDR1 SGHDN, CDR2 FVKESK. For the CDR3, the DNA is TGTGCCAGCAGCCAACAAGAGGGTTTGAGCGGCTACACCTTC. Translated, it gives CASSQQEGLSGYTF.

J is TRBJ1-3 and V is TRBV6-5; D is unresolved. V was shortened by 11 bases and J by 4 bases, with 15 bases between the two germline ends. CDR3 length equals 13 residues. CDR1 is MNHEY and CDR2 is SVGAGI in the germline V gene. In nucleotides, the CDR3 is TGTGCCGGAGGGTTGGCAGGAGGAAACACCATATATTTT. Translation gives CAGGLAGGNTIYF.

V and J are TRBV3-1 (or the pseudogene TRBV3-2) and TRBJ1-2; 11 bases align to TRBD1. The CDR3 runs 18 residues. Germline lookup yields CDR1 LGHDT and CDR2 YNNKEL (reference sequence). Losses at the gene ends were 1 base for V and 4 bases for J; bases not matched to a gene: 11. CDR3: CASSQARGGTGGLYGYTF. CDR3 sequence (DNA): TGTGCCAGCAGCCAAGCGAGAGGTGGGACAGGGGGTCTCTATGGCTACACCTTC.

This rearrangement joins TRBV5-4 to TRBJ1-1; 7 positions agree with TRBD1. Germline V gene sequence: CDR1 SGHNT, CDR2 YYREEE (reference sequence). This CDR3 comprises 15 residues. After removal of 2 bases from V and 0 bases from J, the junction contained 4 bases not matched to a gene. Here the CDR3 reads CASSLNRGVNTEAFF. Written as DNA, the CDR3 is TGTGCCAGCAGCTTAAACAGGGGCGTGAACACTGAAGCTTTCTTT.